Below, 22 T cell receptor beta chains from the same sample are listed, as sequenced in a study. In TCRdb, the RT-PCR reads were re-called with MiXCR into one record per CDR3 protein. Seen here are around 700,000 distinct CDR3 sequences, 13% to 15% observed once, and the top ten hold 3.6%. The sample was memory CD4+ T cells from blood. The receptors here all came from a female donor in good health, serving as a healthy control.

This clonotype showed up many times. This chain uses TRBV7-2 with TRBJ2-5; tentatively, D is TRBD2 (6 bases). Between the trimmed V and J ends, which lost 2 bases and 2 bases, there was a span of 15 bases. The CDR3 is made up of 16 amino acids. Germline values: CDR1 SGHTA, CDR2 FQGNSA. CDR3 loop: CASSLSGMRGQETQYF. As DNA, the CDR3 is TGTGCCAGCAGCTTAAGTGGTATGCGGGGACAAGAGACCCAGTACTTC. Complete variable domain (other parts from reference TRBV7-2 and TRBJ2-5): GAGVSQSPSNKVTEKGKDVELRCDPISGHTALYWYRQSLGQGLEFLIYFQGNSAPDKSGLPSDRFSAERTGGSVSTLTIQRTQQEDSAVYLCASSLSGMRGQETQYFGPGTRLLVL.

The chain links TRBV12-3 or TRBV12-4 to TRBJ2-7; D may be TRBD2 (6 bases). With 2 bases removed from V and 1 base from J, the gap between germline ends came to 12 bases. This CDR3 region has 15 residues. This CDR3 reads CASSLSGGGSYEQYF. Here the CDR3 DNA reads TGTGCCAGCAGTTTAAGTGGTGGGGGGTCCTACGAGCAGTACTTC.

In its sample, this clonotype was seen a few times. The chain uses TRBV30 and TRBJ1-1; D is undetermined. V lost 0 bases, J lost 4 bases, and 9 bases lay in between. Germline loops: CDR1 GTSNPN, CDR2 SVGIG (reference sequence). This CDR3 is built from 13 residues. This chain's CDR3 is CAWSVGVGTEAFF. CDR3 DNA: TGTGCCTGGAGTGTGGGCGTGGGCACTGAAGCTTTCTTT.

The rearrangement joins TRBV6-5 to TRBJ1-3; D is possibly TRBD1 (5 bases). Germline loops: CDR1 MNHEY, CDR2 SVGAGI. This CDR3 region has 15 residues. V was shortened by 6 bases and J by 0 bases, with 12 bases between the two germline ends. The CDR3 coding sequence is TGTGCCAGCAGCCAATGGGGCAACTCTGGAAACACCATATATTTT. Protein product: CASSQWGNSGNTIYF.

This clonotype has just a few counts. This chain links TRBV7-9 with TRBJ2-3; 8 bases line up with TRBD1. V dropped 5 bases and J dropped 4; count of bases not matched to a gene: 5. Germline V gene lookup returns CDR1 SEHNR and CDR2 FQNEAQ (reference sequence). The length of the CDR3 is 14 residues. This CDR3 is CASSLRQGSDTQYF. CDR3 DNA sequence: TGTGCCAGCAGCCTTCGACAGGGGTCAGATACGCAGTATTTT.

This clonotype has just one count. V and J are TRBV2 and TRBJ1-2; D remains unclear. The V end lost 5 bases, the J end lost 4 bases, and 11 bases lay between the germline ends. The CDR3 loop spans 13 amino acids. Germline V gene data show CDR1 as SNHLY and CDR2 as FYNNEI. DNA for the CDR3: TGTGCCAGCAGTCTCCAGGACGGCTATGGCTACACCTTC. Protein product: CASSLQDGYGYTF.

V usage is TRBV3-1 and J usage is TRBJ2-2; D is perhaps TRBD1 (6 bases). The CDR3 length is 16 residues. V was trimmed by 1 base and J by 9 bases, leaving 18 bases between them. Germline CDR1 and CDR2: LGHDT and YNNKEL (reference sequence). The CDR3 reads CASSQGTAWAVRELFF. Written as DNA, the CDR3 is TGTGCCAGCAGCCAAGGGACAGCGTGGGCTGTCCGGGAGCTGTTTTTT.

This clonotype was recorded a few times. The CDR3 DNA follows: TGTGCCAGCTCAACGGGACAGGGGTCCTCCTACAATGAGCAGTTCTTC. It codes for CASSTGQGSSYNEQFF. The gene calls are TRBV18 and TRBJ2-1; 10 nucleotides align to TRBD1. Trimming cost V 5 bases and J 0 bases; bases outside gene matches: 4. The CDR3 is 16 amino acids. Germline V lookup: CDR1 KGHSH, CDR2 LQKENI.

This clonotype was picked up a small number of times. V gene TRBV5-8 combines with J gene TRBJ1-5, with TRBD1 as a possible D gene (5 bases). V was trimmed by 3 bases and J by 2 bases, leaving 18 bases between them. The CDR3 length is 17 residues. Germline V gives CDR1 SGHTS, CDR2 YDEGEE. CDR3 in DNA: TGTGCCAGCAGCTCGATATGGGGCGGACGGGGCAATCAGCCCCAGCATTTT. Translated: CASSSIWGGRGNQPQHF.

This sequence joins TRBV7-2 and TRBJ1-2, with D possibly TRBD1 on 5 matching bases. V was clipped by 5 bases and J by 3 bases, with 19 bases between them. This CDR3 has 16 amino acids. Germline V gene sequence: CDR1 SGHTA, CDR2 FQGNSA. The CDR3 is CASSDGGKRMDYGYTF. CDR3 coding DNA: TGTGCCAGCAGCGACGGGGGGAAGAGAATGGACTATGGCTACACCTTC.

This clonotype was seen many times. The chain combines TRBV15 with TRBJ2-1; TRBD2 aligns across 10 bases. The CDR3 has 15 residues. CDR1 is LNHNV and CDR2 is YYDKDF in the germline V gene (reference sequence). V lost 0 bases, J lost 9 bases, and 5 bases stayed unmatched. CDR3 DNA: TGTGCCACCAGCAGAGATCTAGCGGGAGAGCGTGAGCAGTTCTTC. Residues: CATSRDLAGEREQFF. The variable domain in full, with the rest retrieved from reference TRBV15 and TRBJ2-1, is DAMVIQNPRYQVTQFGKPVTLSCSQTLNHNVMYWYQQKSSQAPKLLFHYYDKDFNNEADTPDNFQSRRPNTSFCFLDIRSPGLGDTAMYLCATSRDLAGEREQFFGPGTRLTVL.

This clonotype was seen a handful of times. This chain links TRBV7-2 with TRBJ2-7; tentatively, D is TRBD1 (5 bases). The V gene lost 2 bases and the J gene lost 8 bases, with 25 bases spanning the gap. Looked up from germline, CDR1 is SGHTA and CDR2 is FQGNSA. The CDR3 is 17 residues long. CDR3 loop: CASSLSGAGTNPTQQYF. The CDR3 DNA sequence: TGTGCCAGCAGCTTAAGTGGGGCAGGTACGAATCCTACGCAGCAGTACTTC.

This clonotype was counted many times. This sequence joins TRBV12-3 or TRBV12-4 and TRBJ2-3; 7 bases are a match to TRBD1. The CDR3 has 17 residues. The J segment lost 3 bases and the V segment lost 5 bases, leaving 14 bases of the junction unmatched. As DNA, the CDR3 is TGTGCCAGCAGTCCAGATAGACAGGGAGTGTTGACAGATACGCAGTATTTT. It translates to CASSPDRQGVLTDTQYF.

This clonotype was observed a handful of times. This chain uses TRBV12-3 or TRBV12-4 with TRBJ1-1; 8 positions match TRBD1. With 6 bases clipped from V and 1 base from J, the junction kept 7 bases outside the gene matches. This CDR3 comprises 15 residues. The CDR3: CASRGPGQGNTEAFF. The CDR3 DNA follows: TGTGCCAGCAGAGGGCCCGGACAGGGGAACACTGAAGCTTTCTTT.

There are a few counts of this clonotype. This chain joins TRBV12-3 or TRBV12-4 and TRBJ2-1, with 12 nucleotides matching TRBD2. This CDR3 contains 15 residues. With 5 bases clipped from V and 8 bases from J, the junction kept 7 bases outside the gene matches. The CDR3 spells CASSLTTSGSYEQFF. CDR3 coding DNA: TGTGCCAGCAGTCTCACGACTAGCGGGAGCTATGAGCAGTTCTTC.

The chain links TRBV20-1 to TRBJ1-1, with 8 bases matching TRBD1. V was clipped by 3 bases and J by 10 bases; unmatched bases: 10. The germline gives CDR1 DFQATT, CDR2 SNEGSKA (reference sequence). The length of the CDR3 is 13 residues. The CDR3 DNA follows: TGCAGTGCTAGCGACAGGGGCCCGACGGGAGCTTTCTTT. Its translation is CSASDRGPTGAFF.

This CDR3 reads CASRGRQGRYEQYF. DNA for the CDR3: TGTGCCAGCAGGGGTCGACAGGGGAGGTACGAGCAGTACTTC. The chain is built from TRBV28 and TRBJ2-7, with 8 bases fitting TRBD1. V was clipped by 6 bases and J by 4 bases; unmatched bases: 8. The CDR3 sequence is 14 residues long. Germline loops: CDR1 MDHEN, CDR2 SYDVKM.

This clonotype was counted only a few times. The chain uses TRBV5-4 and TRBJ2-7, with 7 bases matching TRBD2. The V segment lost 4 bases and the J segment 6 bases; nucleotides outside the gene matches: 13. The CDR3 totals 15 residues. In germline, CDR1 is SGHNT, CDR2 YYREEE (reference sequence). The CDR3 region is CASSEGGTERSEQYF. The CDR3 DNA sequence: TGTGCCAGCAGCGAGGGAGGGACCGAACGGTCCGAGCAGTACTTC.

The J gene is TRBJ2-2, the V gene TRBV6-2 or TRBV6-3; D remains unclear. Germline loops: CDR1 MNHEY, CDR2 SVGEGT. The CDR3 is 15 amino acids. V gave up 4 bases and J gave up 4 bases, with 13 bases separating them. CDR3 in DNA: TGTGCCAGCAGTTTCGACACGCCGGGCACCGGGGAGCTGTTTTTT. Translation: CASSFDTPGTGELFF.

This clonotype was seen only a few times. The gene calls are TRBV12-3 or TRBV12-4 and TRBJ2-7, with 7 bases identical to TRBD2. V was pared by 1 base and J by 3 bases, with 6 bases of the junction left unmatched. The CDR3 is made up of 15 amino acids. The CDR3 nucleotides read TGTGCCAGCAGTTTAGAGGGCGGGGGTATCTACGAGCAGTACTTC. Protein sequence: CASSLEGGGIYEQYF.

This clonotype has ten or more counts. This chain links TRBV29-1 with TRBJ2-5, with D perhaps matching TRBD2 (7 bases). Per germline, CDR1 SQVTM and CDR2 ANQGSEA. Trimming stripped 7 bases from V and 6 bases from J, with 18 bases between. This CDR3 comprises 13 residues. The CDR3 region has the DNA TGCAGCGCAGTGGGGGGGCTTCAAAAGACCCAGTACTTC. Protein product: CSAVGGLQKTQYF.

The gene calls are TRBV20-1 and TRBJ1-3, with 7 bases lining up with TRBD1. V was clipped by 0 bases and J by 2 bases; unmatched bases: 7. Germline V lookup: CDR1 DFQATT, CDR2 SNEGSKA (reference sequence). The CDR3 is made up of 16 amino acids. The CDR3 reads CSARDTRGWAGNTIYF. CDR3 nucleotide sequence: TGCAGTGCTAGAGATACCAGGGGGTGGGCTGGAAACACCATATATTTT.